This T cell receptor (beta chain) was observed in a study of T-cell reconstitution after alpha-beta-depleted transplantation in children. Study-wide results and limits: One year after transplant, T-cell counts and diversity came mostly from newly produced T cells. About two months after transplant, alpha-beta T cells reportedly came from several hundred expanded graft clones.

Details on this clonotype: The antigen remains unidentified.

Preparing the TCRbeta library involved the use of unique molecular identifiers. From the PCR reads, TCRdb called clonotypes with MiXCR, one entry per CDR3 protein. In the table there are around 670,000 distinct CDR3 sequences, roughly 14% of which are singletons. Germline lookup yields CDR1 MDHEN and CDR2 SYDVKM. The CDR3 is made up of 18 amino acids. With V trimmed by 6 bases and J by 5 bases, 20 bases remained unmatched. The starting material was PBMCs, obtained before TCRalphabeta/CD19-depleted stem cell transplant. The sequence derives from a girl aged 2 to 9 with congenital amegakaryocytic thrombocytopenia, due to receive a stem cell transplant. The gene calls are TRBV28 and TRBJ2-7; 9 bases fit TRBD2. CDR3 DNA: TGTGCCAGCAGCCCATTTTTCGGCTCGCGGGAGGGGAAGAACGAGCAGTACTTC. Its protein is CASSPFFGSREGKNEQYF. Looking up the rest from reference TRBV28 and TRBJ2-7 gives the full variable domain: DVKVTQSSRYLVKRTGEKVFLECVQDMDHENMFWYRQDPGLGLRLIYFSYDVKMKEKGDIPEGYSVSREKKERFSLILESASTNQTSMYLCASSPFFGSREGKNEQYFGPGTRLTVT.